The present TCR beta chain was sequenced within a study of cytomegalovirus exposure and HLA in healthy donors. Study summary: An earlier analysis identified 120 million or so unique TCR beta sequences in 170 million or so T cells.

This clone was seen a handful of times. Its antigen is undetermined. General study results and limits: As a later analysis showed, several of the most significant clusters appeared to be linked to common viral pathogens. As confirmed in vitro, a few CMV-associated chains were specific for CMV antigens.

At the time of sampling, donors were nominally healthy, though unrecorded immune exposures were likely. This CDR3 is built from 14 residues. Germline CDR1 KGHSH, CDR2 LQKENI. V lost 2 bases and J lost 2, with 9 bases in between. The PCR employed 60 Vbeta primers together with 13 Jbeta primers. Profiled with immunoSEQ multiplex PCR; TCRdb holds only in-frame clones, not every one. The sample contains over 250,000 clones, about 75% of which appear only once. The chain links TRBV18 to TRBJ1-2; D is possibly TRBD1 (5 bases). The sequencing sample was made of PBMCs. This clonotype originated in a female donor in good health and CMV-seronegative. Written as DNA, the CDR3 is TGTGCCAGCTCACCATCCCGACAGAACTATGGCTACACCTTC. Its translation: CASSPSRQNYGYTF.